This T cell receptor beta chain was obtained from a study of shared clonotypes between healthy human individuals. Turning to the study itself: Each donor's CD8 memory used one plate, CD8 naive two, each CD4 subset three. Regarding the study as a whole: Although depth was large, rarefaction showed that sequencing of the sorted subsets was incomplete. The small donor group covered limited genetic and exposure diversity.

About this clone: Its specificity is unknown. Other DNA sequences in the same sample also yield this CDR3.

Looked up from germline, CDR1 is PRHDT and CDR2 is FYEKMQ (reference sequence). V dropped 0 bases and J dropped 1 base, with 5 bases sitting between them. This CDR3 has 14 amino acids. The table came from immunoSEQ multiplex PCR; TCRdb's copy has only in-frame clones and leaves some out. This table has about 2.1 million clones, roughly 93% appearing once. CD45RO negativity and positive selection for CCR7 defined naive CD8 cells, a population that excluded terminally differentiated effector memory CD45RA+ cells. Source material: naive CD8+ T cells from PBMCs. The TCR comes from a man in his late teens or twenties in good health. Some clones in this sample may be carry-over from other donors' samples. This sequence joins TRBV13 and TRBJ2-3; weak D call: TRBD2 (5 bases). CDR3 bases: TGTGCCAGCAGCTTAGGGCGGGGCACAGATACGCAGTATTTT. This gives the protein CASSLGRGTDTQYF.